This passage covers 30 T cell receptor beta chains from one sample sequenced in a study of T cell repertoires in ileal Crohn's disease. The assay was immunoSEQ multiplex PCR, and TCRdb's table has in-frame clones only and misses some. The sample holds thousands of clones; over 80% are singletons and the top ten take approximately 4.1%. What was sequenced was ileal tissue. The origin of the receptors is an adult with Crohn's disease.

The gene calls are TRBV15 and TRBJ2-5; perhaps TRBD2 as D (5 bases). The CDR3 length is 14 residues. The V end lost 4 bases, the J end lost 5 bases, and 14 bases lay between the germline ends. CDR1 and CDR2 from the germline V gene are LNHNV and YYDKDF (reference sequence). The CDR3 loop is CATSITGRGETQYF. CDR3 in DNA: TGTGCCACCAGCATTACCGGACGGGGTGAGACCCAGTACTTC.

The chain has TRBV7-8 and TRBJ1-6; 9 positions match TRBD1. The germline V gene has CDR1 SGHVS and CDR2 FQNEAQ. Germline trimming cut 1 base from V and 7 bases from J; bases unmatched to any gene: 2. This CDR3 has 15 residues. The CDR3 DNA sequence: TGTGCCAGCAGCTTAGGCGGGACAGGGAATTCACCCCTCCACTTT. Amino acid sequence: CASSLGGTGNSPLHF.

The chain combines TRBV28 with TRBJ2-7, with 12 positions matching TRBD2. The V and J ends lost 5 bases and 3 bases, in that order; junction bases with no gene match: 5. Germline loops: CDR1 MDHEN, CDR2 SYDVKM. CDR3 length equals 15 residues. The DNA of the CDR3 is TGTGCCAGCAGTACCCGGACTAGCGGGGTCTACGAGCAGTACTTC. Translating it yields CASSTRTSGVYEQYF.

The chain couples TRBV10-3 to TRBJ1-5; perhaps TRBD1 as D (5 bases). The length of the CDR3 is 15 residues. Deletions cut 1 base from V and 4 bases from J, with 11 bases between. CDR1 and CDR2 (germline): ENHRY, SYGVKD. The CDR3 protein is CAISELGVANQPQHF. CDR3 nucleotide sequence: TGTGCCATCAGTGAGTTAGGGGTCGCTAATCAGCCCCAGCATTTT.

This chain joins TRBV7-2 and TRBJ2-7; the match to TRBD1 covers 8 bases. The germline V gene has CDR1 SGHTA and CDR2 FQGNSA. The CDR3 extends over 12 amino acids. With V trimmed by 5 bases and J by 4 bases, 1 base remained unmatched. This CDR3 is CASSRTGYEQYF. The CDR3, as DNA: TGTGCCAGCAGCCGGACAGGGTACGAGCAGTACTTC.

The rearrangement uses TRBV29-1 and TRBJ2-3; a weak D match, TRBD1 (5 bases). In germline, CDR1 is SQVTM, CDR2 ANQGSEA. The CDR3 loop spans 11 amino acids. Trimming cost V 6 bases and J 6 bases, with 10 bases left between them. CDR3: CSVRQGDTQYF. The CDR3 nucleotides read TGCAGCGTCAGGCAGGGTGATACGCAGTATTTT.

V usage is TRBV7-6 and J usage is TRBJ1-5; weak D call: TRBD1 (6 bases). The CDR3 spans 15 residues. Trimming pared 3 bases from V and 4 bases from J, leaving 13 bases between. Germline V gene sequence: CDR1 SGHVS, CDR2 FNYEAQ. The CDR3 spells CASSLGGAGNQPQHF. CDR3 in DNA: TGTGCCAGCAGCTTGGGGGGGGCCGGGAATCAGCCCCAGCATTTT. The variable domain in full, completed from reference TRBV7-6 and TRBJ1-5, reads GAGVSQSPRYKVTKRGQDVALRCDPISGHVSLYWYRQALGQGPEFLTYFNYEAQQDKSGLPNDRFSAERPEGSISTLTIQRTEQRDSAMYRCASSLGGAGNQPQHFGDGTRLSIL.

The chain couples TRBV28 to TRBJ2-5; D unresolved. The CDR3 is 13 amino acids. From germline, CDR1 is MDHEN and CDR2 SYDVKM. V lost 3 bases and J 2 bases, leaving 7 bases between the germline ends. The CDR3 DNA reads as TGTGCCAGCAGTTTCTTAGAGCAAGAGACCCAGTACTTC. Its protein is CASSFLEQETQYF.

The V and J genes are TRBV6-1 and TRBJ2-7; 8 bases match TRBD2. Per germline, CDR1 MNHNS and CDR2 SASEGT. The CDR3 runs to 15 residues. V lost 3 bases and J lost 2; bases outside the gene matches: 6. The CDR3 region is CASSDFIGRAYEQYF. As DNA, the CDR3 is TGTGCCAGCAGTGATTTCATCGGGAGGGCCTACGAGCAGTACTTC.

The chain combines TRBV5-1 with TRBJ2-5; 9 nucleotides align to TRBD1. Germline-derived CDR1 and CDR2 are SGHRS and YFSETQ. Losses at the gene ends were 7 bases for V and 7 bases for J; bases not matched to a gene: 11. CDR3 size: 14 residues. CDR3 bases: TGCGCCAGCTCACCGGGACAGGGATATCGGACCCAGTACTTC. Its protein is CASSPGQGYRTQYF. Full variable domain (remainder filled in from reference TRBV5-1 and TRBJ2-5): KAGVTQTPRYLIKTRGQQVTLSCSPISGHRSVSWYQQTPGQGLQFLFEYFSETQRNKGNFPGRFSGRQFSNSRSEMNVSTLELGDSALYLCASSPGQGYRTQYFGPGTRLLVL.

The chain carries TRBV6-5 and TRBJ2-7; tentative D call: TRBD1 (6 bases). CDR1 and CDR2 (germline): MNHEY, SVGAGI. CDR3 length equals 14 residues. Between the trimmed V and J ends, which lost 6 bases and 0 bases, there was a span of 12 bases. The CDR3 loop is CASRSDSNSYEQYF. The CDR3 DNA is TGTGCCAGCAGGTCGGACAGTAACTCCTACGAGCAGTACTTC.

CDR3 in DNA: TGTGCCAGCAGTTACCGGCAGGGGGCAGATACGCAGTATTTT. Translation gives CASSYRQGADTQYF. The genes are TRBV6-6 and TRBJ2-3, with 7 positions matching TRBD1. This CDR3 region has 14 residues. The germline V gene has CDR1 MNHNY and CDR2 SVGAGI (reference sequence). The V gene end was trimmed by 2 bases and the J gene end by 4 bases; junction bases not matched to a gene: 3.

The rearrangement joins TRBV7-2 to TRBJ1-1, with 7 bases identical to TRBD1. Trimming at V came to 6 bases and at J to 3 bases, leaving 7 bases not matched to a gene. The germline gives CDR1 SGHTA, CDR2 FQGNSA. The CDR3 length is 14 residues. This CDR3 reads CASRLQGWDTEAFF. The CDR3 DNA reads TGTGCCAGCAGGCTACAGGGGTGGGACACTGAAGCTTTCTTT. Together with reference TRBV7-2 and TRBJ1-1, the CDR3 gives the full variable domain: GAGVSQSPSNKVTEKGKDVELRCDPISGHTALYWYRQSLGQGLEFLIYFQGNSAPDKSGLPSDRFSAERTGGSVSTLTIQRTQQEDSAVYLCASRLQGWDTEAFFGQGTRLTVV.

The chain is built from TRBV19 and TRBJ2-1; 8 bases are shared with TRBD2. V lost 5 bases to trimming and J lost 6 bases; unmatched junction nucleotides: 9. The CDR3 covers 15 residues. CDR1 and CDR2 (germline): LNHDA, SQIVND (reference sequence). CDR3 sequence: CASSPGLGAPNEQFF. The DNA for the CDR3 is TGTGCCAGTAGTCCGGGACTAGGGGCCCCCAATGAGCAGTTCTTC.

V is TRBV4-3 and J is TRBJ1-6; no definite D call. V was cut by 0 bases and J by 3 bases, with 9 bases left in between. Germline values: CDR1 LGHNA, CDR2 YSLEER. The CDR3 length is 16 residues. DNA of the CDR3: TGCGCCAGCAGCCAAGATGAACAGTACTATAATTCACCCCTCCACTTT. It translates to CASSQDEQYYNSPLHF.

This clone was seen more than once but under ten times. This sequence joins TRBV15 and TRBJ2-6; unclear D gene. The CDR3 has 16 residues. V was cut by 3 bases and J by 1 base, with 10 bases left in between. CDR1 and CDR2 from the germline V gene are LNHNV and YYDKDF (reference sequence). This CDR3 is CATSRDGVSGANVLTF. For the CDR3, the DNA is TGTGCCACCAGCAGGGATGGAGTATCTGGGGCCAACGTCCTGACTTTC.

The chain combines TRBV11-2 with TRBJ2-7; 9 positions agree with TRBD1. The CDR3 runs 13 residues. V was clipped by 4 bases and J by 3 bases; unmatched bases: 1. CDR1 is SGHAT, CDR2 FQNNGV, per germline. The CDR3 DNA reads TGTGCCAGCAGCTCGACAGGGGGCTACGAGCAGTACTTC. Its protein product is CASSSTGGYEQYF.

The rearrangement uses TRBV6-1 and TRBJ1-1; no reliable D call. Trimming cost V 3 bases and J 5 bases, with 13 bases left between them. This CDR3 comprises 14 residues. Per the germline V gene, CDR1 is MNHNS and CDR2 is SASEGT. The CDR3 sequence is CASSERSRGTEAFF. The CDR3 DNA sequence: TGTGCCAGCAGTGAGCGGTCCCGAGGGACTGAAGCTTTCTTT.

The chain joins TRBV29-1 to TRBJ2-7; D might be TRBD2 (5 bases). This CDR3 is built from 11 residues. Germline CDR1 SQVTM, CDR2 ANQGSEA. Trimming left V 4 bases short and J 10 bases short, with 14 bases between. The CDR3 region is CSVASTGRQYF. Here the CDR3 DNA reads TGCAGCGTTGCCTCTACTGGGAGACAGTACTTC.

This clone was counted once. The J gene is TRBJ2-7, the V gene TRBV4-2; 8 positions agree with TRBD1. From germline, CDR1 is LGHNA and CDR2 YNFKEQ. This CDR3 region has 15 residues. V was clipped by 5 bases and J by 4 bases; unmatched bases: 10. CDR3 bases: TGTGCCAGCAGCTATATACTCGGGACAGGATACGAGCAGTACTTC. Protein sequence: CASSYILGTGYEQYF.

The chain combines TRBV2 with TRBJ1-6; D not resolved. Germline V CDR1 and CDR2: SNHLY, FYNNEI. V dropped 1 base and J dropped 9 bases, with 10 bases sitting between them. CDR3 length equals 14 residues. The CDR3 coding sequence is TGTGCCAGCAGTGAAGAACTGACTGGTTCACCCCTCCACTTT. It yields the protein CASSEELTGSPLHF.

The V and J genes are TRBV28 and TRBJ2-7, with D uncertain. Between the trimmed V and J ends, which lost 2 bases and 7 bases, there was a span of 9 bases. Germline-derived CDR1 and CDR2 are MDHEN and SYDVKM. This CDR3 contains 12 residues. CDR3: CASSLGLGEQYF. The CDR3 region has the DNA TGTGCCAGCAGTTTAGGGCTCGGTGAGCAGTACTTC.

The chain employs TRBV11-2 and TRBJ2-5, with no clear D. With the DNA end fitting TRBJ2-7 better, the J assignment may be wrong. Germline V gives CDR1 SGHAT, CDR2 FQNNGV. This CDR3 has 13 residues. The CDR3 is CASSRYESYEQYF. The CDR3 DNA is TGTGCCAGCAGCCGATATGAGTCCTACGAGCAGTACTTC.

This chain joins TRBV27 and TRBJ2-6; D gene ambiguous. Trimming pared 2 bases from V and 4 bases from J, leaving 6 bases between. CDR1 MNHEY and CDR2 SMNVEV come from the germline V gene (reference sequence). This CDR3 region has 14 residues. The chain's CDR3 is CASSLQSGANVLTF. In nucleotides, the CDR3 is TGTGCCAGCAGTTTACAGTCAGGGGCCAACGTCCTGACTTTC.

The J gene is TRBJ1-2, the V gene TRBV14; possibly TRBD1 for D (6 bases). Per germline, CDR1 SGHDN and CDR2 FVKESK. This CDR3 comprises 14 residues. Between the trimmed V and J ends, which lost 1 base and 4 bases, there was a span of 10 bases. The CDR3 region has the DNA TGTGCCAGCAGCCAAGGTAACAGGGCCTATGGCTACACCTTC. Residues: CASSQGNRAYGYTF.

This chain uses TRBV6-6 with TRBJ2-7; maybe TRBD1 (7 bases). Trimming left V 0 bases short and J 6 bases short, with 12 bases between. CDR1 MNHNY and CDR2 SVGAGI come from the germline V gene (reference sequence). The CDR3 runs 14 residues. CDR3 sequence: CASSYSTGEAEQYF. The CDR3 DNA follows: TGTGCCAGCAGTTACTCTACAGGGGAGGCCGAGCAGTACTTC.

The CDR3 DNA follows: TGTGCCAGCAGTGAAAGGGGTCTTAGTCCCGGAGAGCAGTACTTC. It is translated as CASSERGLSPGEQYF. V is TRBV2 and J is TRBJ2-5, with a weak D call TRBD1 (5 bases). The CDR3 covers 15 residues. Deletions cut 2 bases from V and 11 bases from J, with 21 bases between. Germline V gives CDR1 SNHLY, CDR2 FYNNEI.

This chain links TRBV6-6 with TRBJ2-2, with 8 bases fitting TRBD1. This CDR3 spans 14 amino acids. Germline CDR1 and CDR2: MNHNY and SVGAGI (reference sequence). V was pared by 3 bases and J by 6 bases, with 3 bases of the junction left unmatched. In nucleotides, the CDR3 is TGTGCCAGCAGTTATTTCAGGGGGCCCGGGGAGCTGTTTTTT. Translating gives CASSYFRGPGELFF.

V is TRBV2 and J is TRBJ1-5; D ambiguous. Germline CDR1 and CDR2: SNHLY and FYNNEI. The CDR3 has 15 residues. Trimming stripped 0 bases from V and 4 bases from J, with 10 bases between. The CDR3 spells CASSEARGVNQPQHF. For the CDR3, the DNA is TGTGCCAGCAGTGAAGCGCGGGGAGTTAATCAGCCCCAGCATTTT.

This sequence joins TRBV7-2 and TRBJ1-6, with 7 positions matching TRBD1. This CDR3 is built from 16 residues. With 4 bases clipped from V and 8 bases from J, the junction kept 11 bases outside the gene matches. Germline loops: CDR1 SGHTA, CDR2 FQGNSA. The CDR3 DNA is TGTGCCAGCAGCTCCCGACCGGGACAGAATTATTCACCCCTCCACTTT. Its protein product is CASSSRPGQNYSPLHF.